This T cell receptor beta chain is from a study of T cells after posttransplantation cyclophosphamide. Study outcomes and limitations: Blood and skin or GI T cell repertoires showed limited TRB overlap.

A note on this clone: Its antigen is undetermined.

Assay used: immunoSEQ multiplex PCR; TCRdb lists only in-frame clones, some missing. Of 21,000 or so clones listed, roughly 98% are singletons. The source is a man aged 35 to 55 in good health, CMV-negative, and a related stem cell transplant donor. Sequenced: naive CD8+ T cells sorted from PBMCs.

The DNA for the CDR3 is TGTGCCAGCAGCTTAATAGGACAGGGGGCTGATGAAAAACTGTTTTTT. Protein sequence: CASSLIGQGADEKLFF. This sequence joins TRBV7-9 and TRBJ1-4; 11 bases line up with TRBD1. Trimming removed 2 bases from V and 6 bases from J; junction bases left unmatched: 5. Looked up from germline, CDR1 is SEHNR and CDR2 is FQNEAQ (reference sequence). The CDR3 length is 16 residues. Full variable domain (missing parts from reference TRBV7-9 and TRBJ1-4): DTGVSQNPRHKITKRGQNVTFRCDPISEHNRLYWYRQTLGQGPEFLTYFQNEAQLEKSRLLSDRFSAERPKGSFSTLEIQRTEQGDSAMYLCASSLIGQGADEKLFFGSGTQLSVL.